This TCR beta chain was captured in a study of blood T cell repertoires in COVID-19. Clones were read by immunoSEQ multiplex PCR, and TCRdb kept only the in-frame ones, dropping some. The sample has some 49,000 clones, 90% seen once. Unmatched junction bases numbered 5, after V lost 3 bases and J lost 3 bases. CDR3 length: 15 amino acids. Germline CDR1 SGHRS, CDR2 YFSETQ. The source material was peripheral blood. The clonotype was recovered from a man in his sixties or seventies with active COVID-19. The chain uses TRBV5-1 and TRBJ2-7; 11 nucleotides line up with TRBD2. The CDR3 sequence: CASSWGTSGVYEQYF. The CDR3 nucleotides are TGCGCCAGCAGCTGGGGGACTAGCGGCGTCTACGAGCAGTACTTC.